This is a list of T cell receptor beta chains from one sample in a study of blood T cell repertoires in COVID-19. Only in-frame clones appear in the TCRdb table, and some are missing; sequencing was by immunoSEQ multiplex PCR. The sample yields about 120,000 clones, 80% to 90% seen once. Source material: peripheral blood. These receptors originate from a man in his 70s with active or convalescent COVID-19. Both conserved end residues are part of each CDR3. D genes are given only for firm matches. Expanded clones get a size class; other rows say once, few or many, or leave the size out.

V	D	size	J	CDR3	DNA
TRBV28	TRBD1	-	TRBJ1-2	CASRPQGFSGYTF	TGTGCCAGCAGACCACAGGGGTTTAGTGGCTACACCTTC
TRBV2	-	-	TRBJ2-5	CASSALETQYF	TGTGCCAGCAGTGCTTTAGAGACCCAGTACTTC
TRBV19	-	-	TRBJ1-2	CATNAGAGNYGYTF	TGTGCCACCAATGCGGGGGCCGGTAACTATGGCTACACCTTC
TRBV3-1/TRBV3-2	TRBD1	-	TRBJ2-5	CASRRQTGGQETQYF	TGTGCCAGCAGGCGACAGACAGGGGGCCAAGAGACCCAGTACTTC
TRBV6-1	TRBD1	-	TRBJ1-1	CASSQAGTANTEAFF	TGTGCCAGCAGTCAAGCCGGGACAGCGAACACTGAAGCTTTCTTT
TRBV20-1	-	-	TRBJ2-5	CSATLGETQYF	TGCAGTGCTACACTAGGAGAGACCCAGTACTTC
TRBV12-3/TRBV12-4	-	-	TRBJ1-2	CASSFSRGSGYTF	TGTGCCAGCAGTTTCTCTCGGGGATCCGGCTACACCTTC
TRBV5-1	-	-	TRBJ1-6	CASTTGSSYNSPLHF	TGCGCCAGCACTACGGGGAGCTCCTATAATTCACCCCTCCACTTT
TRBV28	-	-	TRBJ1-1	CASSLQVQAFF	TGTGCCAGCAGTTTACAGGTACAGGCTTTCTTT
TRBV6-1	TRBD1	few	TRBJ1-5	CASSELGQGGQPQHF	TGTGCCAGCAGTGAATTGGGACAGGGTGGACAGCCCCAGCATTTT
TRBV7-9	TRBD2	-	TRBJ2-5	CASSWSDLAGMETQYF	TGTGCCAGCAGCTGGAGCGATCTAGCGGGAATGGAAACCCAGTACTTC
TRBV5-1	-	-	TRBJ2-2	CASSPTDSTLTGELFF	TGCGCCAGCAGCCCCACGGACAGTACTCTAACCGGGGAGCTGTTTTTT
TRBV3-1/TRBV3-2	TRBD2	-	TRBJ2-1	CASSQGLAGVKFF	TGTGCCAGCAGCCAAGGGCTAGCGGGAGTTAAATTCTTC
TRBV30	TRBD2	once	TRBJ2-6	CASAGVGANVLTF	TGTGCCTCAGCGGGGGTCGGGGCCAACGTCCTGACTTTC
TRBV6-4	-	-	TRBJ2-1	CASSDSSLTGKIF	TGTGCCAGCAGTGACTCGTCGCTGACGGGAAAAATCTTC
TRBV5-1	TRBD2	-	TRBJ2-7	CASSPGRGGEQYF	TGCGCCAGCAGCCCCGGGCGGGGGGGGGAGCAGTACTTC
TRBV24-1	TRBD1	few	TRBJ1-1	CATNDRVGEAFF	TGTGCCACCAATGACAGGGTCGGTGAAGCTTTCTTT
TRBV15	-	-	TRBJ2-6	CATSSPLSTGTSGANVLTF	TGTGCCACCAGCAGCCCCTTATCGACAGGCACCTCTGGGGCCAACGTCCTGACTTTC
TRBV4-2	TRBD2	-	TRBJ2-7	CASSQEGTSGSRSSYEQYF	TGTGCCAGCAGCCAAGAAGGGACTAGCGGGAGCCGTAGCTCCTACGAGCAGTACTTC
TRBV28	-	-	TRBJ1-1	CASSLSGRESGLNTEAFF	TGTGCCAGCAGCCTCTCCGGGCGCGAGTCTGGACTAAACACTGAAGCTTTCTTT
TRBV6-5	TRBD1	-	TRBJ2-7	CASSNRDRIYEQYF	TGTGCCAGCAGTAACCGGGACAGAATCTACGAGCAGTACTTC
TRBV6-5	TRBD2	-	TRBJ2-7	CASSYSSGGYYEQYF	TGTGCCAGCAGTTACTCTAGCGGGGGGTACTACGAGCAGTACTTC
TRBV4-2	TRBD2	-	TRBJ2-1	CASSQTHSGGAEVDEQFF	TGTGCCAGCAGCCAAACCCATAGCGGGGGGGCGGAGGTCGATGAGCAGTTCTTC
TRBV19	-	-	TRBJ2-1	CASSTPRGGSVNEQFF	TGTGCCAGTAGTACCCCCAGGGGCGGGAGTGTCAATGAGCAGTTCTTC
TRBV10-1	TRBD2	-	TRBJ2-7	CAGSGSCYEQYF	TGCGCCGGAAGCGGGAGCTGCTACGAGCAGTACTTC
TRBV28	-	-	TRBJ1-6	CASSFIGAGKKALHF	TGTGCCAGCAGTTTTATTGGGGCAGGGAAGAAGGCCCTCCACTTT
TRBV6-5	-	-	TRBJ1-1	CASSYGGTEAFF	TGTGCCAGCAGTTACGGGGGGACTGAAGCTTTCTTT
TRBV2	-	once	TRBJ1-6	CASSEGGPNSPLHF	TGTGCCAGCAGTGAAGGAGGGCCAAATTCACCCCTCCACTTT
TRBV10-3	-	once	TRBJ1-5	CAISESRGLGSINNQPQHF	TGTGCCATCAGTGAGTCGAGAGGACTGGGGTCCATTAACAATCAGCCCCAGCATTTT
TRBV6-5	TRBD1	-	TRBJ1-2	CASSYSGQPYGYTF	TGTGCCAGCAGTTACTCGGGACAGCCCTATGGCTACACCTTC
TRBV4-2	-	-	TRBJ2-3	CASSQDRERAYRTDTQYF	TGTGCCAGCAGCCAAGATCGGGAGAGGGCGTACCGCACAGATACGCAGTATTTT
TRBV7-9	-	-	TRBJ2-7	CALHQVDFSYEQYF	TGTGCGCTTCACCAGGTGGACTTCTCCTACGAGCAGTACTTC
TRBV30	-	-	TRBJ1-6	CAWSRGQKNSPLHF	TGTGCCTGGAGTAGAGGACAGAAGAATTCACCCCTCCACTTT
TRBV9	-	-	TRBJ2-6	CASSVALNTRASGANVLTF	TGTGCCAGCAGCGTAGCTTTAAACACCCGTGCCTCTGGGGCCAACGTCCTGACTTTC
TRBV4-1	-	-	TRBJ2-3	CASSQTNVPTDTQYF	TGCGCCAGCAGCCAAACTAACGTACCAACAGATACGCAGTATTTT
TRBV1	-	-	TRBJ1-2	CTSSPDPVGDYGYTF	TGCACCAGCAGCCCTGATCCGGTGGGAGACTATGGCTACACCTTC
TRBV4-1	TRBD2	-	TRBJ2-7	CASSQETSALREQYF	TGCGCCAGCAGCCAAGAGACTAGCGCTTTGAGAGAGCAGTACTTC
TRBV20-1	TRBD2	once	TRBJ2-3	CSASTARRLAGQADTQYF	TGCAGTGCTAGTACAGCGCGACGACTAGCGGGTCAGGCAGATACGCAGTATTTT